The rows below give T cell receptor beta chains drawn from one sample of a study of OX40 agonist ivuxolimab in advanced cancers. Libraries were prepared by immunoSEQ multiplex PCR; TCRdb keeps only in-frame clonotypes and omits some of them. The table records 60,000 to 85,000 clones, roughly 76% of them present only once. The sample consisted of CD4+ or CD8+ T cells sorted from blood, taken in a trial of the OX40 agonist ivuxolimab. The source of these receptors is an adult with an advanced solid tumor such as melanoma, head and neck, liver or kidney cancer. The CDR3 runs from the conserved cysteine through the conserved F or W.

V gene,J gene,CDR3 protein
TRBV18,TRBJ2-1,CASSPPGQGYNEQFF
TRBV18,TRBJ2-4,CASSQTAGSENIQYF
TRBV30,TRBJ2-7,CAWRGMTWRGYEQYF
TRBV19,TRBJ2-2,CASAGTGITTGELFF
TRBV5-1,TRBJ2-1,CASSLGSTAEQFF
TRBV18,TRBJ2-2,CASWPSIGGELFF
TRBV28,TRBJ1-2,CASRTVGDYGYTF
TRBV9,TRBJ2-1,CASSVATSGRRNEQFF
TRBV7-3,TRBJ1-5,CASSNPGQPQHF
TRBV5-6,TRBJ1-1,CASSLEAGAKAEAFF
TRBV5-5,TRBJ2-7,CASSSGLAYEQYF
TRBV6-1,TRBJ2-2,CASLRGGTGELFF
TRBV25-1,TRBJ1-2,CASSEWKGGTGGYTF
TRBV18,TRBJ1-5,CASSTSNQPQHF
TRBV15,TRBJ2-3,CATSRRRNTDTQYF
TRBV25-1,TRBJ2-1,CASSGDDWLVPFF
TRBV10-3,TRBJ2-3,CAIRDRGTDTQYF
TRBV6-5,TRBJ2-7,CASRPGHLYEQYF
TRBV15,TRBJ1-1,CATSPRDRQTEAFF
TRBV6-5,TRBJ1-6,CASSYLTDGSPLHF
TRBV19,TRBJ2-2,CASSPGLAGGWYGELFF
TRBV30,TRBJ2-7,CAWSRDSFYEQYF
TRBV20-1,TRBJ2-7,CSIDRRDEQYF
TRBV10-3,TRBJ2-6,CAISGTGAYVGANVLTF
TRBV14,TRBJ1-3,CASNQIAGAGNTIYF
TRBV5-1,TRBJ1-1,CASSPTVELNTEAFF
TRBV11-2,TRBJ1-4,CASSFAGLNEKLFF
TRBV7-7,TRBJ2-1,CASSIQGTDNEQFF
TRBV5-1,TRBJ2-7,CASSLTRLAGVWEQYF
TRBV7-6,TRBJ2-5,CASSPGRGWETQYF
TRBV6-1,TRBJ2-2,CASKIGYTGELFF
TRBV30,TRBJ1-5,CAWSVGPSQPRHF
TRBV18,TRBJ1-1,CASSPGQASNTEAFF
TRBV18,TRBJ1-3,CASSPGTPSGNTIYF
TRBV6-5,TRBJ1-5,CASSYSGRGGNQPQHF
TRBV4-1,TRBJ1-3,CASSQGLRQGTGNTIYF
TRBV30,TRBJ1-1,CAYRTRVFDTEAFF
TRBV4-2,TRBJ1-6,CASSHVAGQGSSPLHF
TRBV7-2,TRBJ2-4,CASSLSGGLAKNIQYF
TRBV2,TRBJ2-3,CASSESTDTQYF
TRBV7-9,TRBJ1-1,CASSPTGVNTEAFF
TRBV15,TRBJ1-3,CATSGGTAGNTIYF
TRBV15,TRBJ1-5,CATSRDRAFGQPQHF
TRBV7-2,TRBJ2-1,CASSRVVLGNEQFF
TRBV7-3,TRBJ1-5,CASSLTGDQPQHF
TRBV5-1,TRBJ2-3,CASSSRIGGVSTDTQYF
TRBV7-2,TRBJ2-7,CASSSTSGGPRGYEQYF